The present entry profiles one T cell receptor (beta chain) with its context. Antigen: not known. The method was immunoSEQ multiplex PCR; TCRdb's version includes in-frame clones alone and lacks a portion of them. This sample yields fewer than 90,000 clones, of which more than 65% are seen a single time; around 4.6% belongs to the top ten. Sequencing in the ViraFEST assay came after antigen-specific CD4+ T cells had been expanded with viral peptide pools, which were used to stimulate PBMC. Once cultured for 9 to 11 days, the cells underwent separation to obtain CD4+ T cells. The person had a PCR-confirmed SARS-CoV-2 infection during March to December 2020. The source of the sample is a study of vaccination effects on CD4 cells after COVID-19. Trimming stripped 6 bases from V and 1 base from J, with 19 bases between. CDR1 MNHEY and CDR2 SMNVEV come from the germline V gene (reference sequence). The CDR3 is 18 amino acids.

Whole-study results and caveats: Late in the post-vaccination period, infection-induced and vaccine-induced clones underwent marked clonal contraction.

The chain recombines TRBV27 with TRBJ2-6; D might be TRBD2 (6 bases). The receptor comes from a human donor who had a prior SARS-CoV-2 infection. Sequencing used CD4+ T cells from PBMCs cultured with HIV peptides, obtained before COVID-19 vaccination. The subset here: HIV-1 Nef peptide pool negative control/reference culture. The CDR3 loop is CASSSRTGGRSGANVLTF. In nucleotides, the CDR3 is TGTGCCAGCAGCTCCCGTACAGGAGGGCGGTCTGGGGCCAACGTCCTGACTTTC.